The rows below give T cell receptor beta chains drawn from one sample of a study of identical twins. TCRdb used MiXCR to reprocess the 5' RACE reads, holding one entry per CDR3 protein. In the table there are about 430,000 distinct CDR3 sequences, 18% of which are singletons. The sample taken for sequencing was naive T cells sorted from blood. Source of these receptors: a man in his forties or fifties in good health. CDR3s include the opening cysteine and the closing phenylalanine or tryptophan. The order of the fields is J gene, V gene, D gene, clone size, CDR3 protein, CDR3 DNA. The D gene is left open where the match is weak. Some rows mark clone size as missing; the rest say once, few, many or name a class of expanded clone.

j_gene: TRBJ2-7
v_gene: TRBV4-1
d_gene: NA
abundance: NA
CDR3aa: CASSQATPYEQYF
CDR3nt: TGCGCCAGCAGCCAAGCCACCCCCTACGAGCAGTACTTC

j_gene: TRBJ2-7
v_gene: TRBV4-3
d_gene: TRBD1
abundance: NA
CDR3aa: CASSQGTGVYEQYF
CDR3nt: TGCGCCAGCAGCCAAGGGACAGGGGTCTACGAGCAGTACTTC

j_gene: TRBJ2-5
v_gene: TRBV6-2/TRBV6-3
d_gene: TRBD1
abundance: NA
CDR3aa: CASSYSRDSYSETQYF
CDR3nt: TGTGCCAGCAGTTACTCGAGGGACAGTTATTCAGAGACCCAGTACTTC

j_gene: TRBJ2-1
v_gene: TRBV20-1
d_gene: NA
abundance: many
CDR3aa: CSARVEEWSSYNEQFF
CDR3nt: TGCAGTGCTAGGGTGGAAGAGTGGAGTTCCTACAATGAGCAGTTCTTC

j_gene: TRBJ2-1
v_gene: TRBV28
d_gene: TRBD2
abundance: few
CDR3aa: CASSPLAGGHNEQFF
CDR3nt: TGTGCCAGCAGTCCACTAGCGGGGGGGCACAATGAGCAGTTCTTC

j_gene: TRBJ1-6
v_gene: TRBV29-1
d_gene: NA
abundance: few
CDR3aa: CSALTGTSNSPLHF
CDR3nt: TGCAGCGCCCTAACGGGGACTTCTAATTCACCCCTCCACTTT

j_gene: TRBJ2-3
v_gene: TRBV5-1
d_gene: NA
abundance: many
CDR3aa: CASSPRFSVDGDTQYF
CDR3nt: TGCGCCAGCAGCCCTCGATTTAGCGTCGATGGGGATACGCAGTATTTT

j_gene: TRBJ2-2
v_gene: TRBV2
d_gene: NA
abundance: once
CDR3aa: CASNGRVAGNTGELFF
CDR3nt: TGTGCCAGCAATGGGAGAGTGGCAGGAAACACCGGGGAGCTGTTTTTT

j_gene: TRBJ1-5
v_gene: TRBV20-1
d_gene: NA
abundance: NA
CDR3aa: CSDQGQDNQPQHF
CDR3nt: TGCAGTGACCAAGGGCAGGACAATCAGCCCCAGCATTTT

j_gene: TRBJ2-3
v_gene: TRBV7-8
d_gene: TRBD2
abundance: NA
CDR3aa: CASSLGGLAVRRTDTQYF
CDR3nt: TGTGCCAGCAGCTTAGGGGGACTAGCGGTCAGGCGCACAGATACGCAGTATTTT

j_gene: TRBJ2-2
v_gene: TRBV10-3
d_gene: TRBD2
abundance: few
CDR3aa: CAISESVVELAGNTGELFF
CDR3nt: TGTGCCATCAGTGAGTCAGTTGTTGAACTAGCGGGGAACACCGGGGAGCTGTTTTTT

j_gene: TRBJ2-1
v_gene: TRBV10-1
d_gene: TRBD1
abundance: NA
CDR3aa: CASSDGGQGGNEQFF
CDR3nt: TGCGCCAGCAGTGACGGGGGACAGGGGGGAAATGAGCAGTTCTTC

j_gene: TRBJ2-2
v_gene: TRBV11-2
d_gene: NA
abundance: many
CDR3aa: CASSLVGLAPTERHTGELFF
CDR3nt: TGTGCCAGCAGCTTAGTGGGGCTAGCCCCCACCGAAAGGCACACCGGGGAGCTGTTTTTT

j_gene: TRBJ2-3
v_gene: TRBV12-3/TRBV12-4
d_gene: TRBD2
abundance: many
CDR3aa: CASSFSSGSTDTQYF
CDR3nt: TGTGCCAGCAGTTTTAGTAGCGGGAGCACAGATACGCAGTATTTT

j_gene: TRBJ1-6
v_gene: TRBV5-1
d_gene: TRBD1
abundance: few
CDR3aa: CASSSGTVGSPLHF
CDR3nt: TGCGCCAGCAGCTCCGGGACAGTAGGCTCACCCCTCCACTTT

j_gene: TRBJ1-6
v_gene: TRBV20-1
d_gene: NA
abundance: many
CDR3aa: CSAPPGSSYNSPLHF
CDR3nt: TGCAGTGCCCCTCCGGGGAGCTCCTATAATTCACCCCTCCACTTT

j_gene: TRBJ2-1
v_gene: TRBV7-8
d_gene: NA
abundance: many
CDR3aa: CASSLPAAYNEQFF
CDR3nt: TGTGCCAGCAGCTTACCGGCGGCCTACAATGAGCAGTTCTTC

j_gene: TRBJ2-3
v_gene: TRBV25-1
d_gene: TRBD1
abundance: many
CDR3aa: CASSQGASTDTQYF
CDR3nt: TGTGCCAGCAGTCAGGGGGCTAGCACAGATACGCAGTATTTT

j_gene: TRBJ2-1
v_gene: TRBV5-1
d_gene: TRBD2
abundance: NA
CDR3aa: CASSLRLAGPNEQFF
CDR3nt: TGCGCCAGCAGCTTGAGGCTAGCGGGTCCCAATGAGCAGTTCTTC

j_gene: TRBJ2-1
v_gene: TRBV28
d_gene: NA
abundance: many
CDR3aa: CASSLLAGGSYNEQFF
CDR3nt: TGTGCCAGCAGTTTATTAGCAGGGGGGTCCTACAATGAGCAGTTCTTC

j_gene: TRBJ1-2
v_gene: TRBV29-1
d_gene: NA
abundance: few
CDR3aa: CSVEDLPGLGYGYTF
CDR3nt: TGCAGCGTTGAAGATCTCCCCGGACTAGGCTATGGCTACACCTTC

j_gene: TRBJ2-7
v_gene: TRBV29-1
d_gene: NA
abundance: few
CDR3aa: CSVSGRGDEQYF
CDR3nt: TGCAGCGTTTCCGGCAGGGGCGATGAGCAGTACTTC

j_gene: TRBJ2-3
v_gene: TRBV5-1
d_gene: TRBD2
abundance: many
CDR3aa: CASSLDPGGSTDTQYF
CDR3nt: TGCGCCAGCAGCTTGGATCCGGGAGGGAGCACAGATACGCAGTATTTT

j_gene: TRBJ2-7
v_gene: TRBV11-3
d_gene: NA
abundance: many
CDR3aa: CASSLRWGRGYEQYF
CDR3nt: TGTGCCAGCAGCTTGAGATGGGGGCGCGGGTACGAGCAGTACTTC

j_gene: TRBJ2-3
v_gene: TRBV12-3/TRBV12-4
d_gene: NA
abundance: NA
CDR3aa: CASSPGTRGTDTQYF
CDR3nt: TGTGCCAGCAGCCCGGGAACCCGGGGCACAGATACGCAGTATTTT

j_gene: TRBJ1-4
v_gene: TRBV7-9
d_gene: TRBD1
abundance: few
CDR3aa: CASRPRTGANEKLFF
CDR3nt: TGTGCCAGCAGACCGCGGACAGGGGCTAATGAAAAACTGTTTTTT

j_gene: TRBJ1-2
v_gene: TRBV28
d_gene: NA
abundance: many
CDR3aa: CASSRDTGYTF
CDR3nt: TGTGCCAGCAGTCGGGACACTGGCTACACCTTC

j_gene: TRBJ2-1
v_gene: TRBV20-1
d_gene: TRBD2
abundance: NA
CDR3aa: CSARVAGVAYNEQFF
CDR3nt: TGCAGTGCTAGGGTAGCGGGAGTCGCCTACAATGAGCAGTTCTTC

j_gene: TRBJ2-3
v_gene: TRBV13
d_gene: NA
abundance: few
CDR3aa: CASSLNGASTDTQYF
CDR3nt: TGTGCCAGCAGCTTGAACGGAGCCAGCACAGATACGCAGTATTTT

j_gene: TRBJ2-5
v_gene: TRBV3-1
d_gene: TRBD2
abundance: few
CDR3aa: CASSPLGREEETQYF
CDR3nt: TGTGCCAGCAGCCCACTGGGACGGGAGGAGGAGACCCAGTACTTC

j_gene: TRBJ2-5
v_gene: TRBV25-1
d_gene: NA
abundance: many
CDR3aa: CASSAQVGETQYF
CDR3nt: TGTGCCAGCAGTGCACAGGTGGGGGAGACCCAGTACTTC

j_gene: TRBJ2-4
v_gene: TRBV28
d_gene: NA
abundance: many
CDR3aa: CASSFQPGLGSSIAKNIQYF
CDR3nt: TGTGCCAGCAGTTTCCAACCGGGATTAGGGAGCAGCATAGCCAAAAACATTCAGTACTTC

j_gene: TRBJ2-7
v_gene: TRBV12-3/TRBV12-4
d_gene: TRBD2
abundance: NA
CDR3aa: CASSFLAGAIQQYF
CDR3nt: TGTGCCAGCAGTTTCCTAGCGGGGGCTATACAGCAGTACTTC

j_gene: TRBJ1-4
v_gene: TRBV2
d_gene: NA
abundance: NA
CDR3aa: CASRALEEKLFF
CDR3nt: TGTGCCAGCAGGGCCTTGGAGGAAAAACTGTTTTTT

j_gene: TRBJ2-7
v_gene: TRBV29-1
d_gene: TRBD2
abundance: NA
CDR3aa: CSVAAGGPYEQYF
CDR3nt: TGCAGCGTTGCGGCGGGAGGGCCGTACGAGCAGTACTTC